The rows below give T cell receptor beta chains drawn from one sample of a study of technical replicates of blood from a few donors. Profiled with immunoSEQ multiplex PCR; TCRdb holds only in-frame clones, not every one. Of around 83,000 clones listed, 75% to 95% are singletons. Sequenced input: T cells isolated from PBMCs. The source is a human donor in good health. Some clones in this sample may be carry-over from other donors' samples. CDR3s include the opening cysteine and the closing phenylalanine or tryptophan. The D gene is left open where the match is weak. Size is omitted from some rows. Given values are once, few, many or a class for expanded clones.

CDR3 DNA: TGTGCCAGCAGCGTAGGGCAGAACACCGGGGAGCTGTTTTTT; CDR3 protein: CASSVGQNTGELFF; D gene: NA; V gene: TRBV9; clone size: NA; J gene: TRBJ2-2
CDR3 DNA: TGTGCCAGCAGTCTAGGCTCAGAGACCCAGTACTTC; CDR3 protein: CASSLGSETQYF; D gene: NA; V gene: TRBV6-1; clone size: NA; J gene: TRBJ2-5
CDR3 DNA: TGTGCCAGCAACCAGACAGGTTTGGAGCAGTACTTC; CDR3 protein: CASNQTGLEQYF; D gene: NA; V gene: TRBV21-1; clone size: NA; J gene: TRBJ2-7
CDR3 DNA: TGTGCCAGCAGTTTCATTTCCCAGGTCTACGAGCAGTACTTC; CDR3 protein: CASSFISQVYEQYF; D gene: NA; V gene: TRBV27; clone size: NA; J gene: TRBJ2-7
CDR3 DNA: TGCAGTGCTCGGGTCTTCAGTGAAGCTTTCTTT; CDR3 protein: CSARVFSEAFF; D gene: NA; V gene: TRBV20-1; clone size: NA; J gene: TRBJ1-1
CDR3 DNA: TGTGCCAGCAGCCACGGGACAGGGGGAAACATTCAGTACTTC; CDR3 protein: CASSHGTGGNIQYF; D gene: TRBD1; V gene: TRBV5-4; clone size: once; J gene: TRBJ2-4
CDR3 DNA: TGTGCCAGCAGCTTGGGGACAGGGACCCACGAGCAGTACTTC; CDR3 protein: CASSLGTGTHEQYF; D gene: TRBD1; V gene: TRBV5-6; clone size: NA; J gene: TRBJ2-7
CDR3 DNA: TGTGCCACCAGCTTACCACAGGGGTATAACGAGCAGTACTTC; CDR3 protein: CATSLPQGYNEQYF; D gene: TRBD1; V gene: TRBV15; clone size: NA; J gene: TRBJ2-7
CDR3 DNA: TGTGCCAGTAGTATCGGAGGCATGAACACTGAAGCTTTCTTT; CDR3 protein: CASSIGGMNTEAFF; D gene: NA; V gene: TRBV19; clone size: NA; J gene: TRBJ1-1
CDR3 DNA: TGTGCCAGCAGCCATGCAGGGAAAATCACTGAAGCTTTCTTT; CDR3 protein: CASSHAGKITEAFF; D gene: NA; V gene: TRBV11-2; clone size: once; J gene: TRBJ1-1
CDR3 DNA: TGTGCCAGCTCCAGGGGCGGGGAGCTGTTTTTT; CDR3 protein: CASSRGGELFF; D gene: NA; V gene: TRBV9; clone size: once; J gene: TRBJ2-2
CDR3 DNA: TGTGCCAGCCTACAGGGGGCTTATTCGGTACGGTCTAGCGGGCAAACCTACGAGCAGTACTTC; CDR3 protein: CASLQGAYSVRSSGQTYEQYF; D gene: NA; V gene: TRBV2; clone size: NA; J gene: TRBJ2-7
CDR3 DNA: TGCGCCAGCAGTGAGAGACTAGCGGGAGTGCTCGAGCAGTACTTC; CDR3 protein: CASSERLAGVLEQYF; D gene: TRBD2; V gene: TRBV10-2; clone size: NA; J gene: TRBJ2-7
CDR3 DNA: TGTGCCAGCAGCCAAGCCTACGCGGGAGGGTACGAGCAGTACTTC; CDR3 protein: CASSQAYAGGYEQYF; D gene: TRBD2; V gene: TRBV14; clone size: NA; J gene: TRBJ2-7
CDR3 DNA: TGTGCCAGCAGCAAACTGGGCCAATCCTACAATGAGCAGTTCTTC; CDR3 protein: CASSKLGQSYNEQFF; D gene: NA; V gene: TRBV7-9; clone size: NA; J gene: TRBJ2-1
CDR3 DNA: TGTGCCAGCAGTTTTTGGTCGGGGAGGGGAGCCAAAAACATTCAGTACTTC; CDR3 protein: CASSFWSGRGAKNIQYF; D gene: TRBD2; V gene: TRBV27; clone size: NA; J gene: TRBJ2-4
CDR3 DNA: TGTGCCAGTAGTCTCCGGGACACGTATGAAAAACTGTTTTTT; CDR3 protein: CASSLRDTYEKLFF; D gene: NA; V gene: TRBV19; clone size: NA; J gene: TRBJ1-4
CDR3 DNA: TGTGCCAGCAGTGGTACAGGGGCAGATACGCAGTATTTT; CDR3 protein: CASSGTGADTQYF; D gene: TRBD1; V gene: TRBV25-1; clone size: NA; J gene: TRBJ2-3
CDR3 DNA: TGTGCCTGGAGTGTTTGGGGGGACACTGAAGCTTTCTTT; CDR3 protein: CAWSVWGDTEAFF; D gene: NA; V gene: TRBV30; clone size: NA; J gene: TRBJ1-1
CDR3 DNA: TGTGCCAGCAGCCAAGGGGTTCCGGAGACCCAGTACTTC; CDR3 protein: CASSQGVPETQYF; D gene: NA; V gene: TRBV6-6; clone size: NA; J gene: TRBJ2-5
CDR3 DNA: TGTGCCAGCAGCAAGTCCGGGACTAGCGGGAGAAGCCCTCGAGAGACCCAGTACTTC; CDR3 protein: CASSKSGTSGRSPRETQYF; D gene: TRBD2; V gene: TRBV7-9; clone size: NA; J gene: TRBJ2-5
CDR3 DNA: TGTGCCATCAGTGAGTCAACAGGAATAAACACCGGGGAGCTGTTTTTT; CDR3 protein: CAISESTGINTGELFF; D gene: NA; V gene: TRBV10-3; clone size: NA; J gene: TRBJ2-2
CDR3 DNA: TGTGCCAGCAGCGTGGGACATCGCCTTAACTATGGCTACACCTTC; CDR3 protein: CASSVGHRLNYGYTF; D gene: NA; V gene: TRBV9; clone size: once; J gene: TRBJ1-2
CDR3 DNA: TGTGCCAGCAGTTTATCTCACAGAGTGAACACCGGGGAGCTGTTTTTT; CDR3 protein: CASSLSHRVNTGELFF; D gene: NA; V gene: TRBV27; clone size: once; J gene: TRBJ2-2
CDR3 DNA: TGCGCCAGCAGCCTACCCGGACAGGGAAGCACTGAAGCTTTCTTT; CDR3 protein: CASSLPGQGSTEAFF; D gene: TRBD1; V gene: TRBV5-1; clone size: NA; J gene: TRBJ1-1
CDR3 DNA: TGTGCCAGCAGCGTAGGCGGGAGCCGGGTCAATGAGCAGTTCTTC; CDR3 protein: CASSVGGSRVNEQFF; D gene: TRBD2; V gene: TRBV9; clone size: NA; J gene: TRBJ2-1
CDR3 DNA: TGTGCCAGCAGCGTAACAGGTGCCCTAATCTACGAGCAGTACTTC; CDR3 protein: CASSVTGALIYEQYF; D gene: NA; V gene: TRBV7-9; clone size: NA; J gene: TRBJ2-7
CDR3 DNA: TGTGCCAGCAGCCGAAGTGCGGCGGGGAGGAGCGGCGATACGCAGTATTTT; CDR3 protein: CASSRSAAGRSGDTQYF; D gene: NA; V gene: TRBV7-9; clone size: NA; J gene: TRBJ2-3
CDR3 DNA: TGTGCCAGCAGCAAGACAGGGGGCGGAAACACCGGGGAGCTGTTTTTT; CDR3 protein: CASSKTGGGNTGELFF; D gene: TRBD1; V gene: TRBV5-4; clone size: few; J gene: TRBJ2-2
CDR3 DNA: TGTGCCAGCAGGACAGGGGGTGCCCAAGAGACCCAGTACTTC; CDR3 protein: CASRTGGAQETQYF; D gene: TRBD1; V gene: TRBV27; clone size: NA; J gene: TRBJ2-5
CDR3 DNA: TGTGCCAGCAGCTTATTAGGCGGGGTGAATTTTAACACTGAAGCTTTCTTT; CDR3 protein: CASSLLGGVNFNTEAFF; D gene: NA; V gene: TRBV7-9; clone size: NA; J gene: TRBJ1-1
CDR3 DNA: TGTGCCAGCAGCTCAACCGGGAGCTATGGCTACACCTTC; CDR3 protein: CASSSTGSYGYTF; D gene: NA; V gene: TRBV11-2; clone size: NA; J gene: TRBJ1-2
CDR3 DNA: TGTGCCAGCTGTCTAGCGGGAGGGTGGGGAGAGACCCAGTACTTC; CDR3 protein: CASCLAGGWGETQYF; D gene: TRBD2; V gene: TRBV11-2; clone size: NA; J gene: TRBJ2-5
CDR3 DNA: TGCGCCAGCAGCCTCGCAATCAGAGCCAAAAACATTCAGTACTTC; CDR3 protein: CASSLAIRAKNIQYF; D gene: NA; V gene: TRBV23-1; clone size: NA; J gene: TRBJ2-4
CDR3 DNA: TGTGCCAGCAGTTACTCGAGTGGGGGGACAGGGGGCCGAGCTTTCTTT; CDR3 protein: CASSYSSGGTGGRAFF; D gene: TRBD1; V gene: TRBV6-6; clone size: once; J gene: TRBJ1-1
CDR3 DNA: TGTGCCAGCAGCCATTCAGGGGGCCCTCAAGAGCAGTACTTC; CDR3 protein: CASSHSGGPQEQYF; D gene: TRBD1; V gene: TRBV14; clone size: NA; J gene: TRBJ2-7
CDR3 DNA: TGTGCCAGCAGCCGCCCCGGGGGAGACACTGAAGCTTTCTTT; CDR3 protein: CASSRPGGDTEAFF; D gene: NA; V gene: TRBV28; clone size: NA; J gene: TRBJ1-1
CDR3 DNA: TGTGCCAGCAGCTTACCGCGGGGAGAGCTGTTTTTT; CDR3 protein: CASSLPRGELFF; D gene: NA; V gene: TRBV7-9; clone size: NA; J gene: TRBJ2-2
CDR3 DNA: TGTGCCAGCAGTTACGCCGGGACAGGGAGCTACGAGCAGTACTTC; CDR3 protein: CASSYAGTGSYEQYF; D gene: TRBD1; V gene: TRBV6-5; clone size: NA; J gene: TRBJ2-7
CDR3 DNA: TGCGCCAGCAGCCAAGAAGGCGAGGGGGTGGGGGCGATGGATGAGCAGTTCTTC; CDR3 protein: CASSQEGEGVGAMDEQFF; D gene: NA; V gene: TRBV4-3; clone size: NA; J gene: TRBJ2-1
CDR3 DNA: TGTGCCAGCAGTCAAGGACAGGGGTGGACTGAAGCTTTCTTT; CDR3 protein: CASSQGQGWTEAFF; D gene: TRBD1; V gene: TRBV6-5; clone size: few; J gene: TRBJ1-1
CDR3 DNA: TGTGCCAGCACGGGAGGATGGTACGAGCAGTACTTC; CDR3 protein: CASTGGWYEQYF; D gene: TRBD2; V gene: TRBV6-1; clone size: NA; J gene: TRBJ2-7
CDR3 DNA: TGTGCCAGTAGCTCCGGACTAGCCCGATCGTCCACGGGTGGGGATGAGCAGTTCTTC; CDR3 protein: CASSSGLARSSTGGDEQFF; D gene: TRBD2; V gene: TRBV19; clone size: NA; J gene: TRBJ2-1
CDR3 DNA: TGTGCCAGCAGAGAAACACGGAACACCGGGGAGCTGTTTTTT; CDR3 protein: CASRETRNTGELFF; D gene: NA; V gene: TRBV7-3; clone size: once; J gene: TRBJ2-2
CDR3 DNA: TGTGCCAGCAGCACTGATTCGGGTTACGAGCAGTACTTC; CDR3 protein: CASSTDSGYEQYF; D gene: NA; V gene: TRBV4-2; clone size: NA; J gene: TRBJ2-7
CDR3 DNA: TGTGCCAGCAGTTACGAGGCGCGTAGCACAGATACGCAGTATTTT; CDR3 protein: CASSYEARSTDTQYF; D gene: NA; V gene: TRBV6-5; clone size: NA; J gene: TRBJ2-3
CDR3 DNA: TGTGCCAGCAGCGTAGGAGGAGGGCCCCTCGAGCAGTACTTC; CDR3 protein: CASSVGGGPLEQYF; D gene: NA; V gene: TRBV9; clone size: once; J gene: TRBJ2-7
CDR3 DNA: TGCGCCAGCAGACCGGGGGATAACTACGAGCAGTACTTC; CDR3 protein: CASRPGDNYEQYF; D gene: NA; V gene: TRBV5-1; clone size: NA; J gene: TRBJ2-7
CDR3 DNA: TGCGCCAGCAGCTTGGTACTAGCGGGAGCCAGCTCCTACAATGAGCAGTTCTTC; CDR3 protein: CASSLVLAGASSYNEQFF; D gene: TRBD2; V gene: TRBV5-1; clone size: NA; J gene: TRBJ2-1
CDR3 DNA: TGTGCCAGCAGCTCTATGGACAGCTACGAGCAGTACTTC; CDR3 protein: CASSSMDSYEQYF; D gene: NA; V gene: TRBV13; clone size: NA; J gene: TRBJ2-7
CDR3 DNA: TGCAGCGTTGAATTGGCATTTCTAGCCAAAAACATTCAGTACTTC; CDR3 protein: CSVELAFLAKNIQYF; D gene: NA; V gene: TRBV29-1; clone size: NA; J gene: TRBJ2-4